This TCR beta chain was obtained from a study of blood T cell repertoires in COVID-19. The table came from immunoSEQ multiplex PCR; TCRdb's copy has only in-frame clones and leaves some out. Here the sample spans 190,000 or so clones, about 85% being singletons. The CDR3 extends over 17 amino acids. V shed 0 bases, J shed 5 bases, and the junction held 8 bases outside the gene matches. Germline CDR1 KGHDR, CDR2 SFDVKD. Membership in each cohort depended on participant-reported clinical history. What was sequenced was PBMCs or T cells enriched from blood (not recorded which). The chain combines TRBV24-1 with TRBJ2-2, with 7 bases aligning to TRBD2. The receptor comes from a woman aged 25 to 39 who had recovered from COVID-19. This CDR3 is CATSDLGGRAGTGELFF. The CDR3 bases are TGTGCCACCAGTGATTTGGGGGGGAGGGCCGGAACCGGGGAGCTGTTTTTT.